The 25 T cell receptor beta chains below were found in one sample sequenced in a study of tumor-infiltrating lymphocytes in primary liver carcinoma. The authors made TCR beta cDNA from around 500 ng total RNA with a constant-region primer. Construction of TCR beta libraries relied on three successive nested multiplex PCR rounds employing slightly modified ARM-PCR. Running 10 cycles apiece, the first two PCR rounds relied on TRBV1-TRBV30 forward primers together with a C-beta reverse primer. One entry per CDR3 protein results from TCRdb running MiXCR on the multiplex PCR reads. The sample lists 90,000 to 150,000 distinct CDR3 sequences, nearly 70% occurring once. It was from roughly 20-30 mg of unsorted bulk tissue that RNA and DNA were co-extracted. Sequenced input: tumor-adjacent normal liver tissue. The source of these receptors is a woman aged 55 to 70 with primary liver carcinoma and hepatitis B virus infection.

This clonotype was seen a single time. An end of the junction differs from the germline gene, which may be a read error. The chain has TRBV11-2 and TRBJ2-1; D not resolved. This CDR3 is built from 17 residues. Germline V CDR1 and CDR2: SGHAT, FQNNGV. CDR3 sequence: CDSSFTPLRSSYYEQFF. The DNA for the CDR3 is TGTGACAGCAGCTTTACCCCACTGAGGAGTTCCTACTATGAGCAGTTCTTC.

The V and J genes are TRBV10-3 and TRBJ2-5; D might be TRBD1 (7 bases). This CDR3 region has 12 residues. V gave up 8 bases and J gave up 5 bases, with 12 bases separating them. From germline, CDR1 is ENHRY and CDR2 SYGVKD. The CDR3 loop is CAISAGQETQYF. Written as DNA, the CDR3 is TGTGCCATCTCGGCGGGACAGGAGACCCAGTACTTC.

This chain links TRBV6-5 with TRBJ2-3, with TRBD2 matching over 11 bases. This CDR3 region has 22 residues. Germline assignment: CDR1 MNHEY and CDR2 SVGAGI. Losses at the gene ends were 2 bases for V and 14 bases for J; bases not matched to a gene: 33. CDR3 coding DNA: TGTGCCAGCAGTTACCGCTCCCCGTTGGGGGCTAGCGGGAGGTCCGGGGGAGATACACGGTATTTT. Protein product: CASSYRSPLGASGRSGGDTRYF.

Worth noting for this clonotype: The CDR3 ends on some other residue instead of the conserved phenylalanine or tryptophan, so this is likely a read error. The DNA is left out, because the CDR3 cannot be placed on it with certainty; the CDR3 is given as TCRdb lists it. This sequence joins TRBV28 and TRBJ2-7; the D call TRBD1 from the table was never checked on the DNA. The CDR3 has 15 amino acids, counting both end residues. Germline CDR1 is MDHEN and CDR2 is SYDVKM. The CDR3 loop is CASGFLGTPNYDQYL.

This clonotype was observed a handful of times. One end of the junction fails to match germline, which may point to a read error. This sequence joins TRBV12-5 and TRBJ2-5; 8 nucleotides match TRBD2. This CDR3 is built from 15 residues. Germline V gene sequence: CDR1 LGHNT, CDR2 FRNRAP. The CDR3 is CASGISDSPGGTPYF. The CDR3 coding sequence is TGTGCTAGTGGTATCTCGGACAGCCCGGGGGGGACCCCGTACTTC. The full variable domain, in which reference TRBV12-5 and TRBJ2-5 provide the parts outside the CDR3, is DARVTQTPRHKVTEMGQEVTMRCQPILGHNTVFWYRQTMMQGLELLAYFRNRAPLDDSGMPKDRFSAEMPDATLATLKIQPSEPRDSAVYFCASGISDSPGGTPYFGPGTRLLVL.

Concerning this clonotype itself: This CDR3 fails to terminate in the conserved phenylalanine or tryptophan, so it likely reflects a read error. The V call is TRBV5-5, the J call TRBJ1-2; 8 bases are shared with TRBD1. Germline V CDR1 and CDR2: SGHKS, YYEKEE (reference sequence). The CDR3 consists of 13 residues. V was clipped by 4 bases and J by 5 bases; unmatched bases: 4. CDR3 amino acids: CASSIQGGYGYTI. DNA of the CDR3: TGTGCCAGCAGCATACAGGGGGGATATGGCTACACCATC.

In its sample, this clonotype was seen once. The junction differs from germline at one of its ends, possibly a read error. The CDR3 region is CASSHPRSGGRYKQYF. The CDR3 bases are TGTGCCAGCAGCCATCCCCGCTCGGGTGGACGCTACAAGCAGTACTTC. The chain couples TRBV6-2 or TRBV6-3 to TRBJ2-7; no clear D. The CDR3 totals 16 residues. Germline V gene sequence: CDR1 MNHEY, CDR2 SVGEGT.

As for this clonotype: It may be a read error: a sequence one base away is much more abundant. Because the CDR3 is missing its conserved closing phenylalanine or tryptophan, this is likely a read error. The chain links TRBV4-2 to TRBJ2-7, with 10 positions matching TRBD1. Germline V gene data show CDR1 as LGHNA and CDR2 as YNFKEQ. V was clipped by 3 bases and J by 6 bases; unmatched bases: 17. This CDR3 spans 18 amino acids. DNA for the CDR3: TGTGCCAGCAGCCAGGAACACCTAGGACAGGGGGGACCGCGCGAGCAGTACTCC. Translating gives CASSQEHLGQGGPREQYS.

The chain uses TRBV18 and TRBJ1-1; 8 nucleotides agree with TRBD1. The CDR3 loop spans 14 amino acids. The V segment lost 4 bases and the J segment 5 bases; nucleotides outside the gene matches: 6. Germline V CDR1 and CDR2: KGHSH, LQKENI. The CDR3 coding sequence is TGTGCCAGCTCACTGGACAGGGTTTTAACTGAAGCTTTCTTT. Amino acid sequence: CASSLDRVLTEAFF. The whole variable domain, remainder taken from reference TRBV18 and TRBJ1-1, is NAGVMQNPRHLVRRRGQEARLRCSPMKGHSHVYWYRQLPEEGLKFMVYLQKENIIDESGMPKERFSAEFPKEGPSILRIQQVVRGDSAAYFCASSLDRVLTEAFFGQGTRLTVV.

This clonotype was recorded many times. The genes are TRBV5-1 and TRBJ2-1, with D hard to call. The germline V gene has CDR1 SGHRS and CDR2 YFSETQ. Deletions cut 2 bases from V and 13 bases from J, with 16 bases between. The CDR3 loop spans 13 amino acids. In DNA, the CDR3 is TGCGCCAGCAGCTTTGAAAGAGTGGCGGAACAGTTCTTC. This translates into CASSFERVAEQFF.

As to this clonotype: The CDR3 does not close with the conserved phenylalanine or tryptophan, likely indicating a read error. The chain links TRBV11-2 to TRBJ2-5; 9 positions match TRBD2. V shed 5 bases, J shed 4 bases, and the junction held 11 bases outside the gene matches. The CDR3 has 16 residues. Germline CDR1 SGHAT, CDR2 FQNNGV. The CDR3 spells CASSHPRGSGRETQYI. CDR3 sequence (DNA): TGTGCCAGCAGCCACCCCCGTGGTAGCGGGAGAGAGACCCAGTACATC.

This clonotype came up many times. The genes are TRBV6-8 and TRBJ2-3; 9 nucleotides align to TRBD2. The CDR3 sequence is 15 residues long. V shed 6 bases and J 0 bases; nucleotides not matched to a gene: 4. Germline CDR1 reads MNHGY; CDR2 reads SAAAGT. For the CDR3, the DNA is TGTGCCAGCAGCCCTAGCGGGATCAGCACAGATACGCAGTATTTT. Translating gives CASSPSGISTDTQYF.

A note on this clonotype: At one of its ends the junction is not consistent with the germline gene, which may arise from a read error. The rearrangement joins TRBV5-6 to TRBJ2-1, with 7 bases fitting TRBD1. Germline V CDR1 and CDR2: SGHDT, YYEEEE. The CDR3 sequence is 15 residues long. In DNA form, the CDR3 reads TGTTCCAGCAGCTTCGGAGACAGGGCTTACAATGAGCAGTTCTTC. Protein: CSSSFGDRAYNEQFF.

In this sample, this clonotype turned up many times. The rearrangement links TRBV12-3 or TRBV12-4 to TRBJ2-5; tentative D call: TRBD2 (6 bases). The CDR3 has 15 amino acids. V was cut by 6 bases and J by 3 bases, with 17 bases left in between. The CDR3 bases are TGTGCCAGCAGCACCTACCCCGGGAGCGAAGAGACCCAGTACTTC. This sequence encodes CASSTYPGSEETQYF.

This clonotype was picked up a small number of times. This likely comes from a read error, as the CDR3 has no conserved phenylalanine or tryptophan at its end. Because the CDR3's place on the DNA is in doubt, the DNA is left out and the CDR3 is given as listed by TCRdb. This chain uses TRBV11-2 with TRBJ2-7. The germline CDR1 and CDR2 sequences are SGHAT and FQNNGV. The CDR3 contains 12 residues when both ends are counted. The CDR3 loop reads CASRSNRTSMEY.

Remarks on this clonotype: Germline and junction disagree at one end, which may indicate a read error. V gene TRBV4-1 combines with J gene TRBJ2-3; tentatively, D is TRBD1 (5 bases). The CDR3 extends over 15 amino acids. CDR1 is MGHRA, CDR2 YSYEKL, per germline. The DNA for the CDR3 is TGCGCCAGCAGCCAAGATGACAGAATCACATATACGCAGTATTTT. It specifies CASSQDDRITYTQYF.

V is TRBV28 and J is TRBJ1-3; no firm D call. The CDR3 sequence is 15 residues long. V lost 9 bases and J 1 base, leaving 16 bases between the germline ends. The V gene's germline CDR1 is MDHEN and CDR2 SYDVKM. The DNA for the CDR3 is TGTGCCAGGAGACCCGGGCCTGGTTCTGGAAACACCATATATTTT. It encodes CARRPGPGSGNTIYF.

With respect to this clonotype: The junction does not match germline at one end; this may be a read error. The chain joins TRBV12-3 or TRBV12-4 to TRBJ2-3; the D gene is possibly TRBD2 (5 bases). This CDR3 region has 14 residues. The DNA of the CDR3 is TGTGCCAGCAGTTTAACGGGGAGTCGCGATGCGCAGTGTTTT. This sequence encodes CASSLTGSRDAQCF.

The chain has TRBV29-1 and TRBJ1-1; perhaps TRBD1 as D (6 bases). The CDR3 totals 15 residues. Looked up from germline, CDR1 is SQVTM and CDR2 is ANQGSEA. The V end was cut by 7 bases, the J end by 0 bases, with 18 bases between. Here the CDR3 reads CSGQGWAGLNTEAFF. For the CDR3, the DNA is TGCAGCGGGCAGGGGTGGGCCGGGCTGAACACTGAAGCTTTCTTT.

A word on this clonotype: A read error may be the cause here, since a much bigger clone is one base away. The V call is TRBV7-8, the J call TRBJ2-3; D is unclear. There are 14 residues in the CDR3. Germline CDR1 and CDR2: SGHVS and FQNEAQ. CDR3 in DNA: TGTGTCAGCAGCTCCCGGCCCCGCACAGATACGCAGTATTTT. Its protein is CVSSSRPRTDTQYF. Full variable domain (rest looked up from reference TRBV7-8 and TRBJ2-3): GAGVSQSPRYKVAKRGQDVALRCDPISGHVSLFWYQQALGQGPEFLTYFQNEAQLDKSGLPSDRFFAERPEGSVSTLKIQRTQQEDSAVYLCVSSSRPRTDTQYFGPGTRLTVL.

Sample share makes this clonotype medium-sized (0.01 to 0.1%). This rearrangement joins TRBV11-1 to TRBJ2-1, with TRBD2 identical over 11 bases. Trimming removed 5 bases from V and 7 bases from J; junction bases left unmatched: 13. CDR1 is SGHAT and CDR2 is FQDESV in the germline V gene (reference sequence). CDR3 length: 17 amino acids. The CDR3 reads CASSRTYTSGSGNEQFF. In DNA, the CDR3 is TGTGCCAGCAGCCGAACTTACACTAGCGGGAGCGGTAATGAGCAGTTCTTC.

About this clonotype: The junction does not match germline at one end; this may be a read error. V and J are TRBV29-1 and TRBJ2-7; D is perhaps TRBD1 (5 bases). The germline V gene has CDR1 SQVTM and CDR2 ANQGSEA. CDR3 size: 13 residues. This chain's CDR3 is CSVVQGLMDDQYF. In nucleotides, the CDR3 is TGCAGCGTAGTCCAGGGCTTGATGGACGATCAGTACTTC.

Concerning this clonotype: Compared with germline, one end of the junction differs, possibly owing to a read error. This chain connects TRBV6-2 or TRBV6-3 to TRBJ2-5, with TRBD2 matching over 9 bases. In germline, CDR1 is MNHEY, CDR2 SVGEGT. The CDR3 is made up of 19 amino acids. The CDR3 nucleotides are TGTGCCAGCAGCTCCTACGGTATTAGCGGGAGTCCTACTCGGGAGACCCAGTATTTC. It translates to CASSSYGISGSPTRETQYF.

Regarding this clonotype: A read error may be the cause here, since a much bigger clone is one base away. In this CDR3 the conserved last residue, phenylalanine or tryptophan, is missing, so a read error is likely. The rearrangement links TRBV28 to TRBJ1-4; D gene unclear. The length of the CDR3 is 14 residues. Germline CDR1 is MDHEN and CDR2 is SYDVKM. V was pared by 7 bases and J by 0 bases, with 9 bases between. CDR3 nucleotides: TGTGCCAGCAATAGTTTTGCAACTAATGAAAAACTGTTTGTT. Its translation is CASNSFATNEKLFV.

As regards this clonotype: A much larger clone sits a single nucleotide away, making a read error possible. The V gene is TRBV28, the J gene TRBJ1-5; D is perhaps TRBD1 (5 bases). Deletions cut 4 bases from V and 15 bases from J, with 16 bases between. Germline V gene sequence: CDR1 MDHEN, CDR2 SYDVKM. The CDR3 sequence is 12 residues long. The chain's CDR3 is CASSYTGPIWHF. The CDR3 nucleotides read TGTGCCAGCAGTTACACGGGACCCATCTGGCATTTT.